These T cell receptor beta chains were read from a single sample in a study of vaccination and CD4 T cells after COVID-19. The antigens for these receptors are not known. TCRdb recomputed calls from the PCR reads with MiXCR, one row per CDR3 protein. Of more than 12,000 distinct CDR3 sequences detected, more than 65% appear once; the ten largest clones hold around 9.5%. The sample here was CD4+ T cells from blood, cultured in vitro, taken after SARS-CoV-2 vaccination. All receptors derive from a human donor who received a COVID-19 vaccine. CDR3s include the opening cysteine and the closing phenylalanine or tryptophan. D genes are given only for firm matches. Only part of the rows carry a size: once, few, many, or a class if the clone is expanded.

size	J	D	V	CDR3	DNA
NA	TRBJ1-1	NA	TRBV25-1	CASSPQAGRVHQYTEAFF	TGTGCCAGCAGCCCACAGGCCGGACGGGTTCATCAGTACACTGAAGCTTTCTTT
NA	TRBJ1-1	TRBD1	TRBV20-1	CSAQPWDRGMNTEAFF	TGCAGTGCTCAGCCCTGGGACAGGGGAATGAACACTGAAGCTTTCTTT
few	TRBJ2-5	NA	TRBV20-1	CSASRPGAFQETQYF	TGCAGTGCTAGTCGTCCGGGAGCTTTCCAAGAGACCCAGTACTTC
few	TRBJ1-2	TRBD1	TRBV2	CASSGDRGNYGYTF	TGTGCCAGCAGCGGGGACAGGGGAAACTATGGCTACACCTTC
few	TRBJ1-2	NA	TRBV5-1	CASSLEWWGWDGYTF	TGCGCCAGCAGCTTGGAATGGTGGGGATGGGATGGCTACACCTTC
NA	TRBJ1-2	NA	TRBV7-2	CASSFGMGAYGYTF	TGTGCCAGCAGCTTCGGTATGGGAGCCTATGGCTACACCTTC
NA	TRBJ1-5	TRBD1	TRBV19	CASSSILGQGGQPQHF	TGTGCCAGTAGTTCTATCCTGGGACAGGGGGGGCAGCCCCAGCATTTT
NA	TRBJ2-2	NA	TRBV29-1	CSVEILLQGRTGELFF	TGCAGCGTTGAAATATTGTTGCAGGGGCGCACCGGGGAGCTGTTTTTT
few	TRBJ2-3	TRBD1	TRBV20-1	CSARDRTGGTDTQYF	TGCAGTGCTAGAGATCGGACAGGGGGCACAGATACGCAGTATTTT
NA	TRBJ1-2	NA	TRBV19	CASSMQEPYGYTF	TGTGCCAGTAGTATGCAGGAGCCCTATGGCTACACCTTC
once	TRBJ1-3	NA	TRBV20-1	CSARGSGGINGNTIYF	TGCAGTGCTAGAGGGTCGGGGGGGATTAATGGAAACACCATATATTTT
NA	TRBJ1-4	NA	TRBV20-1	CSARTDWRSNEKLFF	TGCAGTGCTAGGACCGACTGGCGGTCCAATGAAAAACTGTTTTTT
NA	TRBJ1-2	TRBD1	TRBV20-1	CSAWVWDRGNNGYTF	TGCAGTGCTTGGGTCTGGGACAGGGGGAATAATGGCTACACCTTC
once	TRBJ1-1	NA	TRBV7-9	CASRLLSSNTEAFF	TGTGCCAGCAGACTTCTGTCGTCGAACACTGAAGCTTTCTTT
NA	TRBJ2-2	TRBD2	TRBV24-1	CATSVSSGGANTGELFF	TGTGCCACCAGTGTGTCTAGCGGGGGGGCGAACACCGGGGAGCTGTTTTTT
NA	TRBJ2-2	TRBD2	TRBV7-2	CASSLASGGSNTGELFF	TGTGCCAGCAGCTTAGCGAGCGGGGGGTCGAACACCGGGGAGCTGTTTTTT
NA	TRBJ2-7	NA	TRBV12-3/TRBV12-4	CASSRIRGYEQYF	TGTGCCAGCAGTCGAATTAGGGGATACGAGCAGTACTTC
NA	TRBJ2-5	NA	TRBV11-2	CASSLGGSSPQETQYF	TGTGCCAGCAGCTTAGGAGGTAGTTCTCCCCAGGAGACCCAGTACTTC
NA	TRBJ2-2	NA	TRBV7-6	CASSPEGAGELFF	TGTGCCAGCAGCCCTGAGGGGGCCGGGGAGCTGTTTTTT
NA	TRBJ2-5	NA	TRBV20-1	CSARDLLGETQYF	TGCAGTGCTAGAGATCTCCTTGGGGAGACCCAGTACTTC
NA	TRBJ2-1	TRBD2	TRBV11-2	CASSFGGNSYNEQFF	TGTGCCAGCAGCTTCGGGGGGAACTCCTACAATGAGCAGTTCTTC
NA	TRBJ1-5	TRBD1	TRBV7-9	CASSLSVGQVAQHF	TGTGCCAGCAGCTTATCTGTGGGACAGGTAGCCCAGCATTTT
NA	TRBJ2-1	NA	TRBV5-3	CASSLSGSYNEQFF	TGTGCCAGCAGCTTGTCAGGGTCCTACAATGAGCAGTTCTTC
once	TRBJ2-6	TRBD2	TRBV6-1	CASYGGGYGANVLTF	TGTGCCAGCTACGGCGGGGGGTATGGGGCCAACGTCCTGACTTTC
few	TRBJ2-3	TRBD2	TRBV5-1	CASSFSGAPDTQYF	TGCGCCAGCAGCTTCAGCGGGGCCCCAGATACGCAGTATTTT
NA	TRBJ1-1	TRBD1	TRBV6-1	CASSETGAPTEAFF	TGTGCCAGCAGTGAGACAGGGGCCCCCACTGAAGCTTTCTTT
NA	TRBJ1-6	TRBD1	TRBV5-1	CASSPRQGNSPLHF	TGCGCCAGCAGCCCAAGACAGGGGAATTCACCCCTCCACTTT
NA	TRBJ2-3	TRBD2	TRBV7-8	CASSLVTGGQVDTQYF	TGTGCCAGCAGCTTAGTTACGGGGGGGCAGGTAGATACGCAGTATTTT
once	TRBJ2-1	NA	TRBV6-5	CASSSSAGQSSYNEQFF	TGTGCCAGCAGTTCCTCGGCGGGACAGAGCTCCTACAATGAGCAGTTCTTC
NA	TRBJ1-5	NA	TRBV19	CASKPRGSNQPQHF	TGTGCCAGTAAGCCCAGGGGTAGCAATCAGCCCCAGCATTTT
NA	TRBJ1-2	TRBD1	TRBV24-1	CATQQGLGGYTF	TGTGCCACCCAACAGGGGTTGGGAGGCTACACCTTC
NA	TRBJ2-7	TRBD1	TRBV19	CASSISRQGPPEQYF	TGTGCCAGTAGTATTTCTAGACAGGGTCCCCCCGAGCAGTACTTC
NA	TRBJ1-2	NA	TRBV12-3/TRBV12-4	CASSLGFNYGYTF	TGTGCCAGCAGTTTAGGGTTTAACTATGGCTACACCTTC
NA	TRBJ2-5	TRBD2	TRBV7-3	CASSNQGLAGETQYF	TGTGCCAGCAGCAACCAGGGACTAGCGGGAGAGACCCAGTACTTC
few	TRBJ2-2	NA	TRBV12-3/TRBV12-4	CASSPQTPPAGAWELFF	TGTGCCAGCAGCCCTCAAACTCCCCCGGCCGGGGCATGGGAGCTGTTTTTT
NA	TRBJ2-5	TRBD2	TRBV20-1	CSARKSTSGGAGETQYF	TGCAGTGCTAGAAAATCGACTAGCGGGGGGGCCGGGGAGACCCAGTACTTC
few	TRBJ2-3	NA	TRBV20-1	CSAWKRHGTDTQYF	TGCAGTGCCTGGAAAAGACATGGCACAGATACGCAGTATTTT
NA	TRBJ2-2	NA	TRBV7-9	CASRPQGGTGELFF	TGTGCCAGCAGGCCTCAGGGAGGAACCGGGGAGCTGTTTTTT
NA	TRBJ2-5	TRBD2	TRBV7-2	CASSYSGGEVETQYF	TGTGCCAGCAGCTATAGCGGGGGGGAGGTAGAGACCCAGTACTTC